This T cell receptor (beta chain) was recorded in a study of T-cell reconstitution after alpha-beta-depleted transplantation in children. The sample holds one count of this clonotype. The authors prepared the TCRbeta library with unique molecular identifiers. Using its own MiXCR run on the PCR reads, TCRdb lists one record per CDR3 protein. Of 500,000 to 600,000 distinct CDR3 sequences in the sample, about 17% were seen once. Deletions cut 0 bases from V and 3 bases from J, with 12 bases between. Germline V gene lookup returns CDR1 DFQATT and CDR2 SNEGSKA (reference sequence). The CDR3 has 14 amino acids.

The rearrangement joins TRBV20-1 to TRBJ2-7, with D perhaps TRBD1 or TRBD2 (5 bases each). Sequenced here: PBMCs from the stem cell graft donor, sampled from the stem cell graft. The clonotype originates from a human donor who donated a stem cell graft to a child with acute lymphoblastic leukemia. The CDR3 region is CSARELGTCYEQYF. The CDR3 bases are TGCAGTGCTAGAGAGTTAGGGACCTGCTACGAGCAGTACTTC.